What follows are 10 T cell receptor beta chains derived from one specimen sequenced in a study of radiotherapy plus CTLA-4 blockade in lung cancer. Sequenced by immunoSEQ multiplex PCR; TCRdb stores in-frame clones only, minus some. The data contain approximately 37,000 clones, 60% to 80% of them singletons. Here the sequenced sample was peripheral blood, taken from a patient treated with radiotherapy plus ipilimumab. These receptors were obtained from a human donor with non-small cell lung cancer who had stable disease on radiotherapy plus ipilimumab.

This sequence joins TRBV28 and TRBJ2-6, with D possibly matching TRBD2 (6 bases). Per the germline V gene, CDR1 is MDHEN and CDR2 is SYDVKM. Trimming pared 10 bases from V and 2 bases from J, leaving 18 bases between. The CDR3 consists of 16 residues. The chain's CDR3 is CATYGPPGAGANVLTF. The DNA for the CDR3 is TGTGCCACCTATGGACCCCCGGGGGCTGGGGCCAACGTCCTGACTTTC.

The sample holds a few counts of this clone. The CDR3 coding sequence is TGTGCCTGGACAGACAGGAACACTGAAGCTTTCTTT. It encodes CAWTDRNTEAFF. V usage is TRBV30 and J usage is TRBJ1-1; a possible D gene is TRBD1 (5 bases). V was shortened by 4 bases and J by 1 base, with 7 bases between the two germline ends. This CDR3 has 12 amino acids. In germline, CDR1 is GTSNPN, CDR2 SVGIG (reference sequence).

This chain links TRBV23-1 with TRBJ2-7; tentative D call: TRBD1 (5 bases). TRBV23-1 is recorded as an ORF, its role being uncertain. Trimming shortened V by 3 bases and J by 3 bases, and 18 bases separated the two germline ends. The CDR3 length is 16 residues. CDR3 region: CASSQMGQGSHYEQYF. CDR3 DNA sequence: TGCGCCAGCAGTCAGATGGGGCAGGGTTCACACTACGAGCAGTACTTC.

The V and J genes are TRBV2 and TRBJ2-7; tentatively, D is TRBD2 (6 bases). Germline-derived CDR1 and CDR2 are SNHLY and FYNNEI. The CDR3 covers 14 residues. Trimming took off 6 bases at V and 3 bases at J, with 15 bases between the two ends. As DNA, the CDR3 is TGTGCCAGCAGCGGGACTCTAAACTTCTACGAGCAGTACTTC. It is translated as CASSGTLNFYEQYF.

Remarks on this clone: The same CDR3 is also encoded by other DNA sequences in this sample. This chain uses TRBV5-1 with TRBJ2-7; D is ambiguous. Looked up from germline, CDR1 is SGHRS and CDR2 is YFSETQ. The CDR3 extends over 12 amino acids. Trimming removed 0 bases from V and 2 bases from J, with 3 bases in between. The CDR3 protein is CASSLDTYEQYF. CDR3 DNA sequence: TGCGCCAGCAGCTTGGACACCTACGAGCAGTACTTC.

This clone was observed a few times. The chain has TRBV29-1 and TRBJ2-5, with a possible D match to TRBD1 (6 bases). The CDR3 loop spans 15 amino acids. Germline V gene lookup returns CDR1 SQVTM and CDR2 ANQGSEA. Trimming removed 4 bases at V and 0 bases at J, with 15 bases between. The DNA of the CDR3 is TGCAGCGTTGTTAAGGGACAAGTGTACCAAGAGACCCAGTACTTC. Residues: CSVVKGQVYQETQYF.

The chain recombines TRBV5-1 with TRBJ1-1; tentatively, D is TRBD1 (5 bases). The CDR3 totals 15 residues. Per the germline V gene, CDR1 is SGHRS and CDR2 is YFSETQ. Trimming took 0 bases from V and 4 from J, leaving 13 bases between them. The CDR3 region has the DNA TGCGCCAGCAGCTTGGGGGTAACAGGATTCACTGAAGCTTTCTTT. Translation: CASSLGVTGFTEAFF. The entire variable domain, with the rest obtained from reference TRBV5-1 and TRBJ1-1, is as follows: KAGVTQTPRYLIKTRGQQVTLSCSPISGHRSVSWYQQTPGQGLQFLFEYFSETQRNKGNFPGRFSGRQFSNSRSEMNVSTLELGDSALYLCASSLGVTGFTEAFFGQGTRLTVV.

There are a few counts of this clone. The chain is built from TRBV6-5 and TRBJ1-2; D is perhaps TRBD1 (6 bases). The CDR3 length is 14 residues. Trimming pared 7 bases from V and 7 bases from J, leaving 19 bases between. Per the germline V gene, CDR1 is MNHEY and CDR2 is SVGAGI. The CDR3 DNA is TGTGCCAGCATTCAGAGTGGCAGGGGAAGTGGCTACACCTTC. It codes for CASIQSGRGSGYTF.

The rearrangement uses TRBV19 and TRBJ1-2, with D maybe TRBD1 (6 bases). Germline V CDR1 and CDR2: LNHDA, SQIVND (reference sequence). Deletions cut 7 bases from V and 0 bases from J, with 12 bases between. This CDR3 region has 14 residues. In nucleotides, the CDR3 is TGTGCCAGTACGTCAGGGGCGGCTAACTATGGCTACACCTTC. It codes for CASTSGAANYGYTF.

Points on this clone: Other DNA variants within this sample encode the same CDR3. The chain uses TRBV5-1 and TRBJ1-2, with TRBD1 identical over 7 bases. Germline values: CDR1 SGHRS, CDR2 YFSETQ. V was clipped by 1 base and J by 8 bases; unmatched bases: 11. This CDR3 comprises 15 residues. CDR3 sequence: CASSLSQGGSYGYTF. Here the CDR3 DNA reads TGCGCCAGCAGCTTGAGCCAGGGGGGATCCTACGGCTACACCTTC.